The rows below give T cell receptor beta chains drawn from one sample of a study of tumor-infiltrating lymphocytes in primary liver carcinoma. TCRdb redid the calling of the multiplex PCR reads with MiXCR, one entry per CDR3 protein. The repertoire includes about 330,000 distinct CDR3 sequences, approximately 65% of them detected once, and roughly 6% sits in the top ten. Sequenced material: peripheral blood. The receptor set was obtained from a man aged 40-49 years with primary liver carcinoma and hepatitis B virus infection. Each CDR3 is given without its conserved first and last residue.

10 | TRBV29-1 | SVAVSHSEQY
10 | TRBV6-6 | ASSGGADEQY
11 | TRBV29-1 | SAPEQASYGYT
12 | TRBV6-2/TRBV6-3 | ASSPLSGRNEQF
11 | TRBV11-2 | ASSRTENTEAF
14 | TRBV6-2/TRBV6-3 | ASNSQAGGISYEKY
12 | TRBV29-1 | SVQLGAVGYTQY
14 | TRBV28 | ASSLYLSGRGYEQY
13 | TRBV11-2 | ASKSRQGLNTEAF
13 | TRBV11-2 | ASSTLEGGDNEQF
13 | TRBV7-9 | ASSVWTDQFLGYT
12 | TRBV11-2 | ASSLFGGIYDQY
10 | TRBV6-5 | TSSKGCYEQY
11 | TRBV7-3 | ASSVLGADTQY
13 | TRBV11-1 | ASSLALGGITDAF
14 | TRBV4-2 | ASSQDAGGSTDTQY
12 | TRBV5-1 | ASTPIGLTGELF
11 | TRBV5-8 | ASSFYRFYEQY
11 | TRBV6-1 | ASMGGVLTEAF
14 | TRBV10-1 | ASSESGTGAFNEQF
12 | TRBV10-3 | AIRRDRAMETQY
11 | TRBV11-2 | ASSSDRGSEQF
12 | TRBV5-5 | ASSLGTDSYEQY
11 | TRBV5-1 | ASSLVFGTEAF
14 | TRBV11-2 | ASSLVAGERWDTQY
13 | TRBV5-6 | ASSGTDILRETQY
14 | TRBV5-5 | ASSSQNRGSTVELF
13 | TRBV11-2 | ASSSTGTIAESQY
13 | TRBV12-3/TRBV12-4 | ASSLFRGTNERLF
11 | TRBV10-1 | ASNPGRLYEQY
13 | TRBV11-2 | ASMLAGGPGNEQF
10 | TRBV6-2/TRBV6-3 | ASRQGVYEQY
13 | TRBV14 | ASSLTAATNEKLF
11 | TRBV5-4 | ASSPGTDDGYT
13 | TRBV29-1 | SVEDLTVQSDTQY
9 | TRBV12-5 | ASASYNEQF
14 | TRBV6-1 | VSSYSQHTPADTQY
15 | TRBV6-5 | ASCYISAGGPPDTQY
9 | TRBV11-2 | ASTQDIEQF